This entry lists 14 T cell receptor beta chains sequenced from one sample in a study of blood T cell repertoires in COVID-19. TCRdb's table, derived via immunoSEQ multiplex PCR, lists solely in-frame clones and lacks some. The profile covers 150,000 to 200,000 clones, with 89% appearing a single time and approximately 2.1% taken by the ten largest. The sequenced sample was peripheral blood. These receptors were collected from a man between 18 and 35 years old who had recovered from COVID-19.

As DNA, the CDR3 is TGCGCCAGCAGCAGCAGGGAGGTCGGTGGGGAGACCCAGTACTTC. Translating gives CASSSREVGGETQYF. The V call is TRBV5-1, the J call TRBJ2-5; maybe TRBD2 (6 bases). CDR3 length equals 15 residues. CDR1 and CDR2 from the germline V gene are SGHRS and YFSETQ. Between the trimmed V and J ends, which lost 4 bases and 5 bases, there was a span of 18 bases.

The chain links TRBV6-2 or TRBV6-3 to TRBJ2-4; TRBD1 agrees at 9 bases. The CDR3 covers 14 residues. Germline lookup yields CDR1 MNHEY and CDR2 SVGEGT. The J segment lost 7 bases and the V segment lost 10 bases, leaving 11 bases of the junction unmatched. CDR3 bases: TGTGCCATCACCCCCGACGGGACAGGGAACATTCAGTACTTC. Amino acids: CAITPDGTGNIQYF.

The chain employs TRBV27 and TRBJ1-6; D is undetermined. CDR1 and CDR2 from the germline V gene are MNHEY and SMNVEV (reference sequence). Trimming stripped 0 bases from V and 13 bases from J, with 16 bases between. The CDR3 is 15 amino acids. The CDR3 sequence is CASSLSRTPVGPLHF. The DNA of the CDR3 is TGTGCCAGCAGTTTATCTAGGACTCCGGTCGGGCCCCTCCACTTT.

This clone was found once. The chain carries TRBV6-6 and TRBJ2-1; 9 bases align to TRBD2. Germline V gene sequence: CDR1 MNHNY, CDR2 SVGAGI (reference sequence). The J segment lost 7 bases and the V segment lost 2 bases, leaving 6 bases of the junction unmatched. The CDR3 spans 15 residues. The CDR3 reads CASSYGVAGDNEQFF. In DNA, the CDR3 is TGTGCCAGCAGTTACGGGGTAGCGGGAGATAATGAGCAGTTCTTC.

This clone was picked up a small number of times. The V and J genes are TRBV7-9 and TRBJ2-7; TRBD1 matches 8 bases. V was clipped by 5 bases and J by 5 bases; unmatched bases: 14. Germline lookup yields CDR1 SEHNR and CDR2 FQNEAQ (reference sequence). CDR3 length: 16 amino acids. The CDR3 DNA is TGTGCCAGCAGCCCAGCCTACGGGACAGGCGCTCACGAGCAGTACTTC. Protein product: CASSPAYGTGAHEQYF.

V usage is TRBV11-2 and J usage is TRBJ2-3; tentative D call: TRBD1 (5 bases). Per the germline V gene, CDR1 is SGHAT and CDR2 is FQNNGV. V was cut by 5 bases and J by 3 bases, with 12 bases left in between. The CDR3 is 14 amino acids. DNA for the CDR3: TGTGCCAGCAGCCCGTCCAGGGAAACAGATACGCAGTATTTT. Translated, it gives CASSPSRETDTQYF.

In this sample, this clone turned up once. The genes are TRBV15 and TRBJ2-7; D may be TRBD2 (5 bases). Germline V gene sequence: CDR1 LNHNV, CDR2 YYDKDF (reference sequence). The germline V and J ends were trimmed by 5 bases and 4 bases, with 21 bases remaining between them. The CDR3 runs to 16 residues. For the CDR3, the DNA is TGTGCCACCAGCCCCCACCGGACGGGAACCACTTACGAGCAGTACTTC. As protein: CATSPHRTGTTYEQYF.

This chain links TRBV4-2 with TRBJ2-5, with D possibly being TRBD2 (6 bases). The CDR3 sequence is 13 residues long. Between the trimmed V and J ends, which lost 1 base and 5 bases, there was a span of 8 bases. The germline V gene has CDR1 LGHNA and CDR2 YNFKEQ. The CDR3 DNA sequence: TGTGCCAGCAGCCAAGTCCGGGGGGAGACCCAGTACTTC. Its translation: CASSQVRGETQYF.

The CDR3 loop reads CASSQQGANEQFF. The DNA of the CDR3 is TGTGCCAGTAGTCAACAGGGGGCGAATGAGCAGTTCTTC. The V and J genes are TRBV19 and TRBJ2-1, with 9 bases fitting TRBD1. J was trimmed by 7 bases and V by 5 bases; bases with no gene match: 3. This CDR3 has 13 amino acids. The V gene's germline CDR1 is LNHDA and CDR2 SQIVND (reference sequence).

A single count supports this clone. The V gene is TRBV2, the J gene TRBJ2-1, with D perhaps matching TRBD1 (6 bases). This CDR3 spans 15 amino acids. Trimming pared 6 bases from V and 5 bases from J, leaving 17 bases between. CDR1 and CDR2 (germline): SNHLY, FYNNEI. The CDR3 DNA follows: TGTGCCAGCAGGGCCGCGCAGGGGCGACACAATGAGCAGTTCTTC. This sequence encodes CASRAAQGRHNEQFF.

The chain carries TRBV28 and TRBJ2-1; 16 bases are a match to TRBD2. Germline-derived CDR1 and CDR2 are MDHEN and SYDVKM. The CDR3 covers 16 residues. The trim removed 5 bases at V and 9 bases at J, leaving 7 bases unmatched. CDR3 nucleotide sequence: TGTGCCAGCAGTCTGGGGACTAGCGGGAGGGCCCCTGAGCAGTTCTTC. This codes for CASSLGTSGRAPEQFF. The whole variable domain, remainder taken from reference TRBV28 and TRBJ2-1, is DVKVTQSSRYLVKRTGEKVFLECVQDMDHENMFWYRQDPGLGLRLIYFSYDVKMKEKGDIPEGYSVSREKKERFSLILESASTNQTSMYLCASSLGTSGRAPEQFFGPGTRLTVL.

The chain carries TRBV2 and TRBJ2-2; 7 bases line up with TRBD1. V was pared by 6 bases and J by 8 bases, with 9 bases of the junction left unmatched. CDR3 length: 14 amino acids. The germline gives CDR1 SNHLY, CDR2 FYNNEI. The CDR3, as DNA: TGTGCCAGCAGGACAGGGCTCAGGGTTGGGGAGCTGTTTTTT. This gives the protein CASRTGLRVGELFF.

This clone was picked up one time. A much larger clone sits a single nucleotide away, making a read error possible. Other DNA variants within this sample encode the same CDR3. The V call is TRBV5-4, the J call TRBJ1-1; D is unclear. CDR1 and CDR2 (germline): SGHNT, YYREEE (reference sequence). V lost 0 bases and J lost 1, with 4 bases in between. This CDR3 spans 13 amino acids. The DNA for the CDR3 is TGTGCCAGCAGCTTGGACAGGAACACTGAAGCTTTCTTT. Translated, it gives CASSLDRNTEAFF.

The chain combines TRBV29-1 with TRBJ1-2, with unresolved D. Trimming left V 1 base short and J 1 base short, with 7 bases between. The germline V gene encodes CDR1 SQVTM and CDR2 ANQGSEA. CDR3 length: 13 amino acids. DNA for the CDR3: TGCAGCGTTGAAGCCAGGATTAACTATGGCTACACCTTC. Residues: CSVEARINYGYTF.